These 22 T cell receptor beta chains originate from one sample sequenced in a study of cytomegalovirus exposure and HLA in healthy donors. The study ran its PCR with 60 Vbeta and 13 Jbeta primers. Sequencing used immunoSEQ multiplex PCR; TCRdb keeps in-frame clones, though not all of them. The table shows 180,000 or so clones, with 75% to 80% occurring only once. Source material: PBMCs. These receptors came from a man aged 40-49 years in good health and CMV-seropositive.

This clone has just one count. The chain uses TRBV10-2 and TRBJ1-5; D call uncertain. The CDR3 runs to 14 residues. The germline V gene encodes CDR1 WSHSY and CDR2 SAAADI. The V gene lost 3 bases and the J gene lost 2 bases, with 8 bases spanning the gap. The CDR3 loop is CASSEYSGNQPQHF. The CDR3 DNA is TGCGCCAGCAGTGAATACAGTGGCAATCAGCCCCAGCATTTT.

The genes are TRBV6-5 and TRBJ2-2; tentative D call: TRBD2 (5 bases). V gave up 8 bases and J gave up 9 bases, with 22 bases separating them. Germline V gene data show CDR1 as MNHEY and CDR2 as SVGAGI. The CDR3 has 15 amino acids. The CDR3 loop reads CASLPGGNDHRELFF. The DNA for the CDR3 is TGTGCCAGCCTCCCAGGAGGAAACGACCACCGGGAGCTGTTTTTT.

This chain connects TRBV2 to TRBJ1-5; D might be TRBD1 (6 bases). Germline CDR1 reads SNHLY; CDR2 reads FYNNEI. The V and J ends lost 5 bases and 5 bases respectively, with 19 bases between them. The CDR3 loop spans 16 amino acids. DNA of the CDR3: TGTGCCAGCAGTCCTGACAGGTTTGAGGGATATCAGCCCCAGCATTTT. It codes for CASSPDRFEGYQPQHF.

The rearrangement joins TRBV5-6 to TRBJ2-2; D ambiguous. Germline V gene data show CDR1 as SGHDT and CDR2 as YYEEEE. The CDR3 is made up of 15 amino acids. The V end was cut by 0 bases, the J end by 4 bases, with 10 bases between. CDR3 nucleotides: TGTGCCAGCAGCTTGGTGAGAAGAGGCACCGGGGAGCTGTTTTTT. It translates to CASSLVRRGTGELFF.

The V call is TRBV5-1, the J call TRBJ2-1; 12 bases match TRBD2. The CDR3 has 19 residues. V trimming: 1 base; J trimming: 0 bases; junction bases outside the gene matches: 8. CDR1 and CDR2 (germline): SGHRS, YFSETQ. CDR3 DNA: TGCGCCAGCAGCTTGACGGGACTAGCGGGCCTCAACTCCTACAATGAGCAGTTCTTC. It specifies CASSLTGLAGLNSYNEQFF.

The V gene is TRBV27, the J gene TRBJ1-1; D is undetermined. The CDR3 spans 17 residues. Germline V CDR1 and CDR2: MNHEY, SMNVEV (reference sequence). Trimming removed 1 base at V and 1 base at J, with 16 bases between. The CDR3 reads CASSLFAGRGPNTEAFF. Written as DNA, the CDR3 is TGTGCCAGCAGTTTATTCGCGGGCCGGGGTCCGAACACTGAAGCTTTCTTT.

This clone occurred a few times. The gene calls are TRBV6-1 and TRBJ2-3, with 11 bases matching TRBD2. In germline, CDR1 is MNHNS, CDR2 SASEGT. This CDR3 contains 14 residues. Trimming at V came to 7 bases and at J to 5 bases, leaving 5 bases not matched to a gene. CDR3 sequence: CASNSGTSGDTQYF. The CDR3 DNA reads as TGTGCCAGCAACTCCGGGACTAGCGGAGATACGCAGTATTTT.

DNA of the CDR3: TGTGCCAGCAGCTTAGCGACAGGGGCGCCGAACTATGGCTACACCTTC. This encodes CASSLATGAPNYGYTF. The chain links TRBV7-9 to TRBJ1-2; 8 bases map to TRBD1. J was trimmed by 2 bases and V by 0 bases; bases with no gene match: 5. This CDR3 region has 16 residues. Per the germline V gene, CDR1 is SEHNR and CDR2 is FQNEAQ (reference sequence).

The chain couples TRBV11-3 to TRBJ1-4; no definite D call. V gave up 5 bases and J gave up 0 bases, with 13 bases separating them. Germline V gene sequence: CDR1 SGHNT, CDR2 YENEEA. The CDR3 covers 16 residues. The CDR3 DNA reads as TGTGCCAGCAGCCCCAACGGAGGTTCAACTAATGAAAAACTGTTTTTT. Encoded protein: CASSPNGGSTNEKLFF.

The V call is TRBV6-1, the J call TRBJ2-3; 11 bases fit TRBD2. The CDR3 has 14 amino acids. In germline, CDR1 is MNHNS, CDR2 SASEGT. The ends lost 6 bases at V and 2 bases at J; junction bases unmatched: 1. CDR3 bases: TGTGCCAGCAGGACTAGCGGGGACACAGATACGCAGTATTTT. This sequence encodes CASRTSGDTDTQYF.

The V and J genes are TRBV19 and TRBJ2-7; the D gene is possibly TRBD2 (6 bases). V dropped 5 bases and J dropped 4 bases, with 18 bases sitting between them. Germline V gene lookup returns CDR1 LNHDA and CDR2 SQIVND (reference sequence). CDR3 length: 15 amino acids. CDR3 sequence (DNA): TGTGCCAGTAGTTCCGGAGGGGAGCGGGTTTACGAGCAGTACTTC. It specifies CASSSGGERVYEQYF. Filled out from reference TRBV19 and TRBJ2-7, the complete variable domain reads DGGITQSPKYLFRKEGQNVTLSCEQNLNHDAMYWYRQDPGQGLRLIYYSQIVNDFQKGDIAEGYSVSREKKESFPLTVTSAQKNPTAFYLCASSSGGERVYEQYFGPGTRLTVT.

The CDR3 reads CASSLHRGPSNEKLFF. As DNA, the CDR3 is TGTGCCAGCAGTTTACACAGGGGGCCATCTAATGAAAAACTGTTTTTT. This sequence joins TRBV28 and TRBJ1-4; 9 bases match TRBD1. With 2 bases clipped from V and 3 bases from J, the junction kept 4 bases outside the gene matches. This CDR3 contains 16 residues. Germline CDR1 MDHEN, CDR2 SYDVKM.

This clone appeared a few times. The gene calls are TRBV13 and TRBJ2-1; 10 nucleotides line up with TRBD1. After removal of 5 bases from V and 4 bases from J, the junction contained 11 bases not matched to a gene. CDR1 and CDR2 (germline): PRHDT, FYEKMQ (reference sequence). The CDR3 spans 17 residues. The CDR3 nucleotides read TGTGCCAGCAGCCCCGAGCTTATGGGACAGGGGTACAATGAGCAGTTCTTC. Translating gives CASSPELMGQGYNEQFF.

The V call is TRBV5-5, the J call TRBJ2-1; D uncertain. Germline V gene lookup returns CDR1 SGHKS and CDR2 YYEKEE (reference sequence). V gave up 4 bases and J gave up 7 bases, with 6 bases separating them. This CDR3 comprises 11 residues. The DNA of the CDR3 is TGTGCCAGCAGCCCTAAGAATGAGCAGTTCTTC. Translated: CASSPKNEQFF.

This chain links TRBV19 with TRBJ2-7, with D possibly matching TRBD1 (5 bases). V lost 5 bases to trimming and J lost 5 bases, with 10 bases between them. This CDR3 is 12 amino acids long. Germline CDR1 is LNHDA and CDR2 is SQIVND (reference sequence). CDR3 amino acids: CASSDKGDEQYF. The CDR3 bases are TGTGCCAGTAGTGATAAAGGGGACGAGCAGTACTTC.

This clone is a singleton in its sample. V is TRBV5-1 and J is TRBJ2-3; D perhaps matches TRBD2 (5 bases). The germline CDR1 and CDR2 sequences are SGHRS and YFSETQ. This CDR3 contains 15 residues. V gave up 0 bases and J gave up 1 base, with 9 bases separating them. CDR3 nucleotide sequence: TGCGCCAGCAGCTTGGGGAACGGGGGCACAGATACGCAGTATTTT. Protein sequence: CASSLGNGGTDTQYF.

V and J are TRBV6-1 and TRBJ2-5, with a tentative D call TRBD2 (6 bases). Per germline, CDR1 MNHNS and CDR2 SASEGT. This CDR3 spans 15 amino acids. The germline V and J ends were trimmed by 1 base and 4 bases, with 13 bases remaining between them. This CDR3 is CASSEGVGRLETQYF. The CDR3 coding sequence is TGTGCCAGCAGTGAAGGGGTGGGGAGGCTAGAGACCCAGTACTTC.

This clone came up a few times. This chain links TRBV11-3 with TRBJ1-1; 9 bases agree with TRBD1. Germline CDR1 and CDR2: SGHNT and YENEEA. The V gene end was trimmed by 5 bases and the J gene end by 1 base; junction bases not matched to a gene: 5. CDR3 length equals 15 residues. In DNA, the CDR3 is TGTGCCAGCAGCAAGGGACAGGGCAGGAACACTGAAGCTTTCTTT. This encodes CASSKGQGRNTEAFF. Variable domain in full (rest from reference TRBV11-3 and TRBJ1-1): EAGVVQSPRYKIIEKKQPVAFWCNPISGHNTLYWYLQNLGQGPELLIRYENEEAVDDSQLPKDRFSAERLKGVDSTLKIQPAELGDSAVYLCASSKGQGRNTEAFFGQGTRLTVV.

J is TRBJ2-7 and V is TRBV19; TRBD1 is a possible D gene (6 bases). This CDR3 comprises 14 residues. V was trimmed by 6 bases and J by 2 bases, leaving 14 bases between them. Germline assignment: CDR1 LNHDA and CDR2 SQIVND (reference sequence). CDR3 amino acids: CASSPRDITYEQYF. Here the CDR3 DNA reads TGTGCCAGTAGCCCACGGGACATTACCTACGAGCAGTACTTC.

The V call is TRBV19, the J call TRBJ2-3, with D perhaps matching TRBD2 (7 bases). CDR1 and CDR2 (germline): LNHDA, SQIVND (reference sequence). This CDR3 is built from 14 residues. Between the trimmed V and J ends, which lost 8 bases and 1 base, there was a span of 13 bases. CDR3 protein: CASQTGGRTDTQYF. CDR3 DNA: TGTGCCAGTCAAACCGGGGGGCGCACAGATACGCAGTATTTT.

The chain is built from TRBV9 and TRBJ2-5, with 11 nucleotides matching TRBD2. Germline-derived CDR1 and CDR2 are SGDLS and YYNGEE. This CDR3 region has 17 residues. Trimming at V came to 0 bases and at J to 5 bases, leaving 9 bases not matched to a gene. The CDR3 nucleotides are TGTGCCAGCAGCGTAGGCACTAGCGGGAGTACGCGGGAGACCCAGTACTTC. Translation: CASSVGTSGSTRETQYF.

This chain links TRBV9 with TRBJ2-3, with TRBD2 matching over 8 bases. The CDR3 contains 14 residues. The V and J ends lost 6 bases and 2 bases, in that order; junction bases with no gene match: 5. Germline V CDR1 and CDR2: SGDLS, YYNGEE. The CDR3 DNA is TGTGCCAGCACAGTAGCGGGGACCACAGATACGCAGTATTTT. It specifies CASTVAGTTDTQYF.